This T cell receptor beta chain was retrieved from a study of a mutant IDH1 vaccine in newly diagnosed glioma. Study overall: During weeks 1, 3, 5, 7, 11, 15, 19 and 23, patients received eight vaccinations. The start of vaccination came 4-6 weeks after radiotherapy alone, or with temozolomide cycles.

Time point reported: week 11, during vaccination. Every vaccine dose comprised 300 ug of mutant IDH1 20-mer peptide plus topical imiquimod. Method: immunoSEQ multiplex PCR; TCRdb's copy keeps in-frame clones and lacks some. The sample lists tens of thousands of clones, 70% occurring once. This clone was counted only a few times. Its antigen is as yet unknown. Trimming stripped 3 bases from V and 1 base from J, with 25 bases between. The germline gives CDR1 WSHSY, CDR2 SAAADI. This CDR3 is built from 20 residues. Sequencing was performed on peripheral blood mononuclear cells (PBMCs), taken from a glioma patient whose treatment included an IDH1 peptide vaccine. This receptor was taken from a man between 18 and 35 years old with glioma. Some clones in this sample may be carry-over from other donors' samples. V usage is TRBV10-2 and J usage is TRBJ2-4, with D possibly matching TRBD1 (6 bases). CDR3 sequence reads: CASSEGMKAGVSSAKNIQYF. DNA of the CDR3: TGCGCCAGCAGTGAAGGGATGAAGGCAGGGGTTAGTTCCGCCAAAAACATTCAGTACTTC.